This entry features one T cell receptor (beta chain) sequence. V was clipped by 7 bases and J by 3 bases, with 6 bases between them. CDR3 size: 11 residues. CDR1 is LNHDA and CDR2 is SQIVND in the germline V gene (reference sequence). Use of 60 Vbeta and 13 Jbeta primers characterized the PCR. The table came from immunoSEQ multiplex PCR; TCRdb's copy has only in-frame clones and leaves some out. The sample holds roughly 120,000 clones, about 86% seen once. The data were obtained in a study of cytomegalovirus exposure and HLA in healthy donors. Overall study context: In an earlier analysis, 90 million to 130 million unique TCR beta sequences were found from 150 million to 200 million T cells.

This chain joins TRBV19 and TRBJ1-1; no firm D call. The TCR comes from a woman aged 25 to 39 in good health and CMV-seronegative. Sequencing input: PBMCs. The CDR3 DNA reads TGTGCCAGTACAGGTTACACTGAAGCTTTCTTT. This codes for CASTGYTEAFF. The full variable domain, in which reference TRBV19 and TRBJ1-1 provide the parts outside the CDR3, is DGGITQSPKYLFRKEGQNVTLSCEQNLNHDAMYWYRQDPGQGLRLIYYSQIVNDFQKGDIAEGYSVSREKKESFPLTVTSAQKNPTAFYLCASTGYTEAFFGQGTRLTVV.